These 26 T cell receptor beta chains were sequenced from one sample in a study of OX40 agonist ivuxolimab in advanced cancers. The library was obtained by the immunoSEQ multiplex PCR assay. This is the immuneACCESS table as TCRdb keeps it, with only in-frame sequences that have V and J called. A part of the clones is gone; compared with another copy, unresolved V genes explain less than half, and the rest is unexplained. This sample holds around 80,000 clones; approximately 85% were observed only once. 2% to 3% of the sample lies in the top ten. Sequenced material: CD4+ or CD8+ T cells sorted from blood, taken in a trial of the OX40 agonist ivuxolimab. Every receptor here comes from an adult with an advanced solid tumor such as melanoma, head and neck, liver or kidney cancer.

The chain joins TRBV6-6 to TRBJ1-1; no firm D call. Between the trimmed V and J ends, which lost 8 bases and 0 bases, there was a span of 4 bases. The CDR3 length is 11 residues. The germline V gene encodes CDR1 MNHNY and CDR2 SVGAGI (reference sequence). CDR3 coding DNA: TGTGCCAGCCAGTTGAACACTGAAGCTTTCTTT. It is translated as CASQLNTEAFF.

The gene calls are TRBV28 and TRBJ1-1, with D possibly being TRBD1 (6 bases). With 8 bases removed from V and 7 bases from J, the gap between germline ends came to 20 bases. Germline CDR1 and CDR2: MDHEN and SYDVKM. This CDR3 is built from 14 residues. The CDR3: CASLEGGQVGEAFF. CDR3 DNA sequence: TGTGCCAGCCTCGAAGGGGGGCAGGTTGGTGAAGCTTTCTTT.

This clone was counted only a few times. As DNA, the CDR3 is TGTGCCAGCAGTGCGGACAGGGCCGCCTATAATTCACCCCTCCACTTT. It yields the protein CASSADRAAYNSPLHF. This sequence joins TRBV6-1 and TRBJ1-6; 8 nucleotides agree with TRBD1. Germline V gives CDR1 MNHNS, CDR2 SASEGT. CDR3 length: 16 amino acids. Losses at the gene ends were 4 bases for V and 2 bases for J; bases not matched to a gene: 4.

This chain connects TRBV4-2 to TRBJ2-7; 8 positions match TRBD1. CDR1 is LGHNA, CDR2 YNFKEQ, per germline. CDR3 length: 16 amino acids. Germline trimming cut 1 base from V and 0 bases from J; bases unmatched to any gene: 5. DNA for the CDR3: TGTGCCAGCAGCCAAGGGCATGGACAGGGCTCCTACGAGCAGTACTTC. This gives the protein CASSQGHGQGSYEQYF.

J is TRBJ1-6 and V is TRBV4-3, with a weak D call TRBD1 (6 bases). Germline V gene data show CDR1 as LGHNA and CDR2 as YSLEER. This CDR3 has 14 amino acids. The V gene lost 1 base and the J gene lost 9 bases, with 10 bases spanning the gap. The CDR3: CASSQGGATSPLHF. CDR3 DNA: TGCGCCAGCAGCCAAGGGGGGGCGACTTCACCCCTCCACTTT.

The chain uses TRBV7-3 and TRBJ2-3; no clear D. Germline V gives CDR1 SGHTA, CDR2 FQGTGA. The CDR3 totals 14 residues. V shed 1 base and J shed 2 bases, with 7 bases lying between them. This CDR3 is CASSLMGSTDTQYF. Here the CDR3 DNA reads TGTGCCAGCAGCTTAATGGGCTCCACAGATACGCAGTATTTT.

CDR3 loop: CASSHTDTTTNYGYTF. The CDR3 DNA follows: TGTGCCAGCAGCCACACCGACACCACGACTAACTATGGCTACACCTTC. The chain joins TRBV4-2 to TRBJ1-2; D is undetermined. CDR1 is LGHNA, CDR2 YNFKEQ, per germline. The CDR3 extends over 16 amino acids. Deletions cut 3 bases from V and 0 bases from J, with 14 bases between.

The V gene is TRBV10-3, the J gene TRBJ1-4, with TRBD1 matching over 10 bases. CDR3 length: 16 residues. Losses at the gene ends were 2 bases for V and 1 base for J; bases not matched to a gene: 1. Per the germline V gene, CDR1 is ENHRY and CDR2 is SYGVKD. The CDR3 protein is CAISEGQGGTNEKLFF. The CDR3 DNA reads as TGTGCCATCAGTGAGGGACAGGGGGGAACTAATGAAAAACTGTTTTTT.

The chain couples TRBV15 to TRBJ1-5; D is uncertain. The CDR3 covers 14 residues. V was trimmed by 0 bases and J by 0 bases, leaving 3 bases between them. CDR1 and CDR2 (germline): LNHNV, YYDKDF (reference sequence). CDR3 sequence: CATSRDFSNQPQHF. In DNA, the CDR3 is TGTGCCACCAGCAGAGATTTTAGCAATCAGCCCCAGCATTTT. The full variable domain, completed using reference TRBV15 and TRBJ1-5, is DAMVIQNPRYQVTQFGKPVTLSCSQTLNHNVMYWYQQKSSQAPKLLFHYYDKDFNNEADTPDNFQSRRPNTSFCFLDIRSPGLGDTAMYLCATSRDFSNQPQHFGDGTRLSIL.

V and J are TRBV7-6 and TRBJ2-2, with 7 bases lining up with TRBD1. The CDR3 sequence is 16 residues long. Trimming cost V 4 bases and J 1 base; bases outside gene matches: 6. Germline V CDR1 and CDR2: SGHVS, FNYEAQ. The CDR3 sequence is CASSSDRVGNTGELFF. CDR3 DNA sequence: TGTGCCAGCAGCTCAGACAGGGTGGGGAACACCGGGGAGCTGTTTTTT.

This rearrangement joins TRBV5-1 to TRBJ1-4; D may be TRBD1 (5 bases). V was pared by 7 bases and J by 3 bases, with 13 bases between. The CDR3 contains 14 residues. The germline V gene encodes CDR1 SGHRS and CDR2 YFSETQ. The CDR3 here is CASSSKGSNEKLFF. CDR3 coding DNA: TGCGCCAGCTCCTCTAAGGGGTCTAATGAAAAACTGTTTTTT.

The chain combines TRBV5-4 with TRBJ1-1; D call uncertain. The V and J ends lost 4 bases and 1 base respectively, with 11 bases between them. The CDR3 sequence is 14 residues long. In germline, CDR1 is SGHNT, CDR2 YYREEE (reference sequence). CDR3: CASSGRSENTEAFF. The CDR3 region has the DNA TGTGCCAGCAGCGGAAGGTCTGAGAACACTGAAGCTTTCTTT.

The V gene is TRBV19, the J gene TRBJ1-5; D may be TRBD1 (5 bases). The germline V gene encodes CDR1 LNHDA and CDR2 SQIVND (reference sequence). Trimming stripped 5 bases from V and 6 bases from J, with 11 bases between. This CDR3 region has 13 residues. CDR3 protein: CASSEGVGQPQHF. In DNA, the CDR3 is TGTGCCAGTAGTGAAGGGGTGGGTCAGCCCCAGCATTTT. Together with reference TRBV19 and TRBJ1-5, the CDR3 gives the full variable domain: DGGITQSPKYLFRKEGQNVTLSCEQNLNHDAMYWYRQDPGQGLRLIYYSQIVNDFQKGDIAEGYSVSREKKESFPLTVTSAQKNPTAFYLCASSEGVGQPQHFGDGTRLSIL.

The genes are TRBV5-1 and TRBJ1-1; D perhaps matches TRBD1 (5 bases). CDR1 SGHRS and CDR2 YFSETQ come from the germline V gene. The CDR3 is made up of 14 amino acids. The V end lost 0 bases, the J end lost 3 bases, and 9 bases lay between the germline ends. In nucleotides, the CDR3 is TGCGCCAGCAGCTTGGTCGGGGGGGACACTGAAGCTTTCTTT. It encodes CASSLVGGDTEAFF.

The rearrangement joins TRBV5-5 to TRBJ1-1, with D possibly matching TRBD1 (5 bases). CDR1 and CDR2 (germline): SGHKS, YYEKEE (reference sequence). There are 15 residues in the CDR3. V shed 3 bases and J shed 7 bases, with 19 bases lying between them. CDR3 DNA: TGTGCCAGCAGCTGGAGCGGGGGGATTGAGGGTGAAGCTTTCTTT. Protein sequence: CASSWSGGIEGEAFF.

V and J are TRBV5-1 and TRBJ2-7, with 8 bases that match TRBD1. V lost 4 bases and J lost 2; bases outside the gene matches: 11. The CDR3 has 16 amino acids. Germline V CDR1 and CDR2: SGHRS, YFSETQ. DNA for the CDR3: TGCGCCAGCAGCCCCTACCCGCGGACAGGGACCTACGAGCAGTACTTC. It is translated as CASSPYPRTGTYEQYF.

The V gene is TRBV5-5, the J gene TRBJ2-7, with 7 bases identical to TRBD1. The germline gives CDR1 SGHKS, CDR2 YYEKEE (reference sequence). The junction had 8 bases not matched to a gene; V was cut back by 4 bases and J by 1 base. CDR3 length: 15 amino acids. The CDR3, as DNA: TGTGCCAGCAGCCGTTCTCGGGACAGTTCCTACGAGCAGTACTTC. The encoded protein is CASSRSRDSSYEQYF.

This sequence joins TRBV4-2 and TRBJ2-5, with 13 positions matching TRBD2. Germline V gives CDR1 LGHNA, CDR2 YNFKEQ. V dropped 4 bases and J dropped 2; count of bases not matched to a gene: 4. The CDR3 spans 16 residues. CDR3 sequence reads: CASSPGLAGEQETQYF. The CDR3 DNA is TGTGCCAGCAGCCCCGGACTAGCGGGGGAACAAGAGACCCAGTACTTC.

Details on this clone: The sample contains more than one DNA sequence encoding this CDR3. The chain couples TRBV7-3 to TRBJ1-1, with 7 bases fitting TRBD1. Germline V gene data show CDR1 as SGHTA and CDR2 as FQGTGA. V trimming: 4 bases; J trimming: 4 bases; junction bases outside the gene matches: 3. This CDR3 region has 13 residues. Written as DNA, the CDR3 is TGTGCCAGCAGCTCGACAGGGACCACTGAAGCTTTCTTT. Its protein product is CASSSTGTTEAFF.

This sequence joins TRBV27 and TRBJ2-7, with TRBD1 as a possible D gene (6 bases). V was cut by 3 bases and J by 6 bases, with 12 bases left in between. Germline V lookup: CDR1 MNHEY, CDR2 SMNVEV (reference sequence). CDR3 length equals 13 residues. The CDR3 DNA is TGTGCCAGCAGTTTGCAACAGGGTGGCGAGCAGTACTTC. It codes for CASSLQQGGEQYF.

The V and J genes are TRBV4-3 and TRBJ1-4; perhaps TRBD1 as D (5 bases). Trimming left V 4 bases short and J 7 bases short, with 22 bases between. Germline loops: CDR1 LGHNA, CDR2 YSLEER. The CDR3 is 17 residues long. CDR3 sequence: CASSRNRATWGSEKLFF. The CDR3 nucleotides read TGCGCCAGCAGCCGAAATAGGGCTACATGGGGCAGTGAAAAACTGTTTTTT.

The rearrangement joins TRBV5-1 to TRBJ2-3; TRBD1 is a possible D gene (7 bases). Germline CDR1 and CDR2: SGHRS and YFSETQ. Trimming removed 0 bases from V and 3 bases from J, with 14 bases in between. This CDR3 spans 16 amino acids. CDR3 in amino acids: CASSLEGSGGTDTQYF. CDR3 in DNA: TGCGCCAGCAGCTTGGAAGGCTCAGGGGGGACAGATACGCAGTATTTT.

The V and J genes are TRBV14 and TRBJ2-7; the D gene is possibly TRBD1 (5 bases). Germline CDR1 reads SGHDN; CDR2 reads FVKESK. This CDR3 is built from 13 residues. Trimming left V 1 base short and J 2 bases short, with 6 bases between. The CDR3, as DNA: TGTGCCAGCAGCCAAGTAGGGGCCTACGAGCAGTACTTC. Its translation: CASSQVGAYEQYF.

V usage is TRBV5-1 and J usage is TRBJ2-3; TRBD2 aligns across 14 bases. Per the germline V gene, CDR1 is SGHRS and CDR2 is YFSETQ. The CDR3 contains 18 residues. The trim removed 4 bases at V and 3 bases at J, leaving 10 bases unmatched. CDR3 bases: TGCGCCAGCAGCGTCACCGGGACTAGCGGGGGTGCTACAGATACGCAGTATTTT. This gives the protein CASSVTGTSGGATDTQYF.

The chain couples TRBV19 to TRBJ1-2; D not certain. Between the trimmed V and J ends, which lost 0 bases and 2 bases, there was a span of 7 bases. This CDR3 comprises 14 residues. In germline, CDR1 is LNHDA, CDR2 SQIVND (reference sequence). The CDR3 is CASSIDRKNYGYTF. In nucleotides, the CDR3 is TGTGCCAGTAGTATAGACAGGAAAAACTATGGCTACACCTTC.

The V and J genes are TRBV27 and TRBJ2-7; no reliable D call. V gave up 4 bases and J gave up 3 bases, with 19 bases separating them. Germline V CDR1 and CDR2: MNHEY, SMNVEV (reference sequence). The CDR3 contains 16 residues. The CDR3 sequence: CASSSRPRAPYYEQYF. CDR3 nucleotide sequence: TGTGCCAGCAGTTCCAGACCTAGGGCGCCCTACTACGAGCAGTACTTC.